This T cell receptor beta chain is drawn from a study of blood T cells in healthy people across ages. Looked up from germline, CDR1 is DFQATT and CDR2 is SNEGSKA (reference sequence). This CDR3 is built from 15 residues. Trimming removed 0 bases at V and 10 bases at J, with 19 bases between. The second PCR ran 7 to 11 cycles with a sample-barcoded 5' primer and J-beta primers. Each CDR3 protein is one row after TCRdb ran MiXCR on the 5' RACE reads. The sample shows about 1,400,000 distinct CDR3 sequences, approximately 59% of them seen only once. Concerning this clonotype itself: The antigen is not known.

In each sample, at least 6 million PBMCs were isolated. Study observations and caveats: Age showed a roughly linear inverse relationship with TCR beta diversity per million T cells.

This chain links TRBV20-1 with TRBJ2-1; D is possibly TRBD2 (7 bases). Sequencing input: blood. The clonotype originates from a man younger than 35 in good health. Here the CDR3 reads CSARDRGGLFYEQFF. In DNA, the CDR3 is TGCAGTGCTAGAGATAGGGGGGGCTTATTCTACGAGCAGTTCTTC.